The 26 T cell receptor beta chains below were found in one sample sequenced in a study of sequential checkpoint blockade in melanoma (dated by TCRdb to about 2019). This specimen's treatment or condition label, per the study, means: randomized to nivolumab then ipilimumab (arm A) or the reverse (arm B). Library generation was performed with the immunoSEQ multiplex PCR assay. TCRdb took over this immuneACCESS table, retaining in-frame rearrangements with V and J assigned. Such tables are incomplete; in checked studies, under half of the missing clones stem from an unresolved V gene, and the remainder is unexplained. Recorded for this sample are 9,500 to 13,000 clones; 69% of them occurred a single time. The ten top clones hold under 30% of the sample. This material consisted of CD8+ T cells sorted from blood (inferred from file names), taken from a patient given nivolumab and ipilimumab in sequence. The receptors derive from a human donor with melanoma.

The rearrangement links TRBV2 to TRBJ2-7; 10 bases fit TRBD2. Germline loops: CDR1 SNHLY, CDR2 FYNNEI. After removal of 2 bases from V and 3 bases from J, the junction contained 4 bases not matched to a gene. The CDR3 extends over 15 amino acids. CDR3: CASSEPAGGNYEQYF. CDR3 DNA: TGTGCCAGCAGTGAACCAGCGGGGGGGAACTACGAGCAGTACTTC.

The genes are TRBV6-1 and TRBJ2-7; D unclear. Germline V gene data show CDR1 as MNHNS and CDR2 as SASEGT. V lost 2 bases and J 2 bases, leaving 13 bases between the germline ends. The CDR3 spans 15 residues. The CDR3 loop is CASSESRYITYEQYF. CDR3 bases: TGTGCCAGCAGTGAATCGAGGTACATAACCTACGAGCAGTACTTC.

This clone occurred a few times. The chain links TRBV4-1 to TRBJ2-4; a weak D match, TRBD2 (5 bases). The CDR3 is made up of 17 amino acids. Trimming took 0 bases from V and 3 from J, leaving 15 bases between them. CDR1 is MGHRA, CDR2 YSYEKL, per germline. DNA of the CDR3: TGCGCCAGCAGCCAAGACCCTTCCGGGGTAGGCAAAAACATTCAGTACTTC. Translation: CASSQDPSGVGKNIQYF.

The chain couples TRBV19 to TRBJ2-7; 7 positions match TRBD1. The ends lost 5 bases at V and 3 bases at J; junction bases unmatched: 1. The CDR3 has 12 residues. Germline CDR1 is LNHDA and CDR2 is SQIVND (reference sequence). CDR3 sequence reads: CASSDRDYEQYF. The DNA of the CDR3 is TGTGCCAGTAGTGACAGGGACTACGAGCAGTACTTC.

This chain uses TRBV2 with TRBJ2-7; TRBD2 agrees at 10 bases. Germline V CDR1 and CDR2: SNHLY, FYNNEI. The CDR3 runs to 15 residues. The junction had 8 bases not matched to a gene; V was cut back by 7 bases and J by 2 bases. CDR3 in DNA: TGTGCCAGCATCCAGACACTAGCGGGAACCTACGAGCAGTACTTC. Residues: CASIQTLAGTYEQYF.

The V gene is TRBV6-5, the J gene TRBJ2-7, with 9 bases matching TRBD1. V was pared by 5 bases and J by 3 bases, with 8 bases of the junction left unmatched. The CDR3 totals 15 residues. Per the germline V gene, CDR1 is MNHEY and CDR2 is SVGAGI. The CDR3 nucleotides read TGTGCCAGCAGTCCGGACAGGGGAAGGGTCTACGAGCAGTACTTC. Translation: CASSPDRGRVYEQYF.

The CDR3 region is CATPDRVSTEAFF. CDR3 nucleotides: TGTGCCACCCCGGACAGGGTTTCCACTGAAGCTTTCTTT. The V call is TRBV27, the J call TRBJ1-1; the match to TRBD1 covers 8 bases. The length of the CDR3 is 13 residues. Germline lookup yields CDR1 MNHEY and CDR2 SMNVEV (reference sequence). With V trimmed by 10 bases and J by 4 bases, 8 bases remained unmatched.

V is TRBV5-1 and J is TRBJ2-7, with a tentative D call TRBD2 (6 bases). This CDR3 spans 14 amino acids. Trimming left V 1 base short and J 0 bases short, with 8 bases between. CDR1 SGHRS and CDR2 YFSETQ come from the germline V gene. CDR3 residues: CASSLLGGSYEQYF. The CDR3 DNA follows: TGCGCCAGCAGCTTGCTCGGGGGCTCCTACGAGCAGTACTTC.

There are a few counts of this clone. One end of the junction varies from germline; a read error may be responsible. The DNA of the CDR3 is TGCGCCAGCAGCCAAGGGGCTCCGGCGGTTTCCTACAATGAGCAGTTCTTC. Residues: CASSQGAPAVSYNEQFF. The chain uses TRBV5-4 and TRBJ2-1; TRBD1 might be the D (5 bases). Germline values: CDR1 SGHNT, CDR2 YYREEE (reference sequence). The length of the CDR3 is 17 residues.

The chain is built from TRBV27 and TRBJ2-1; the D gene is possibly TRBD2 (5 bases). Germline V CDR1 and CDR2: MNHEY, SMNVEV (reference sequence). The length of the CDR3 is 14 residues. Trimming removed 5 bases at V and 5 bases at J, with 13 bases between. CDR3 in amino acids: CASSLVSGHNEQFF. CDR3 nucleotide sequence: TGTGCCAGCAGTCTGGTGAGCGGCCACAATGAGCAGTTCTTC.

This rearrangement joins TRBV19 to TRBJ2-7, with 10 bases fitting TRBD2. Germline CDR1 and CDR2: LNHDA and SQIVND (reference sequence). Germline trimming cut 2 bases from V and 2 bases from J; bases unmatched to any gene: 3. The CDR3 is made up of 15 amino acids. CDR3 coding DNA: TGTGCCAGTAGTATATTCCTAGCGGGAGCCTACGAGCAGTACTTC. Translated, it gives CASSIFLAGAYEQYF.

This chain uses TRBV13 with TRBJ2-5; a weak D match, TRBD1 (6 bases). The J call may be in error: the DNA end matches TRBJ2-7 better. Germline V gene lookup returns CDR1 PRHDT and CDR2 FYEKMQ (reference sequence). CDR3 length: 14 amino acids. This chain's CDR3 is CASSPGTWSYEQYF. The CDR3 DNA follows: TGTGCCAGCAGCCCCGGGACATGGAGTTACGAGCAGTACTTC.

This chain connects TRBV7-9 to TRBJ2-7; unclear D gene. There are 14 residues in the CDR3. The germline CDR1 and CDR2 sequences are SEHNR and FQNEAQ (reference sequence). V was cut by 3 bases and J by 6 bases, with 15 bases left in between. The CDR3 loop reads CASSLASEDREQYF. In DNA, the CDR3 is TGTGCCAGCAGCTTGGCGAGCGAGGATCGCGAGCAGTACTTC.

The chain uses TRBV28 and TRBJ2-3, with a weak D call TRBD2 (6 bases). Trimming removed 5 bases from V and 1 base from J, with 13 bases in between. Germline V gives CDR1 MDHEN, CDR2 SYDVKM. The CDR3 covers 15 residues. The CDR3 reads CASSPLEGGTDTQYF. The DNA for the CDR3 is TGTGCCAGCAGTCCCCTGGAGGGAGGCACAGATACGCAGTATTTT.

The chain carries TRBV7-2 and TRBJ1-2, with D maybe TRBD1 (5 bases). This CDR3 comprises 15 residues. CDR1 is SGHTA and CDR2 is FQGNSA in the germline V gene. Trimming removed 5 bases at V and 3 bases at J, with 16 bases between. The DNA for the CDR3 is TGTGCCAGCAGCAGAGGTGCAGGGTGGGACTATGGCTACACCTTC. This codes for CASSRGAGWDYGYTF.

The chain employs TRBV4-3 and TRBJ2-2; tentatively, D is TRBD2 (6 bases). Germline CDR1 is LGHNA and CDR2 is YSLEER. There are 17 residues in the CDR3. Trimming stripped 1 base from V and 5 bases from J, with 17 bases between. CDR3 nucleotide sequence: TGCGCCAGCAGCCAAGGGGACTTTCAATTCCAGACCGGGGAGCTGTTTTTT. It encodes CASSQGDFQFQTGELFF.

A few counts support this clone. The rearrangement uses TRBV5-6 and TRBJ1-5, with D tentatively TRBD1 (5 bases). V was pared by 0 bases and J by 1 base, with 11 bases between. The CDR3 covers 16 residues. In germline, CDR1 is SGHDT, CDR2 YYEEEE. CDR3 loop: CASSLGAGGSNQPQHF. The CDR3 DNA sequence: TGTGCCAGCAGCTTGGGAGCGGGGGGAAGCAATCAGCCCCAGCATTTT.

There are a few counts of this clone. The chain has TRBV4-3 and TRBJ1-4; the match to TRBD1 covers 9 bases. Unmatched junction bases numbered 9, after V lost 4 bases and J lost 0 bases. Germline values: CDR1 LGHNA, CDR2 YSLEER. The CDR3 covers 18 residues. The CDR3 coding sequence is TGCGCCAGCAGCCCAGAGCCACAGGGGGCCACAACTAATGAAAAACTGTTTTTT. Translation gives CASSPEPQGATTNEKLFF.

On this clone itself: The junction does not match germline at one end; this may be a read error. The chain employs TRBV6-5 and TRBJ2-7; 7 bases line up with TRBD1. CDR1 MNHEY and CDR2 SVGAGI come from the germline V gene. This CDR3 is built from 15 residues. The CDR3, as DNA: TGTGCCAGCAGTTACTCGTTGGGGACAGTCTACGAGCAGCACTTC. This sequence encodes CASSYSLGTVYEQHF.

The chain combines TRBV7-9 with TRBJ2-7; 9 bases are shared with TRBD1. The germline CDR1 and CDR2 sequences are SEHNR and FQNEAQ (reference sequence). The CDR3 has 14 amino acids. V was clipped by 1 base and J by 3 bases; unmatched bases: 1. In DNA, the CDR3 is TGTGCCAGCAGCTTAGGGGACAGGGTCTACGAGCAGTACTTC. Translated: CASSLGDRVYEQYF.

The J gene is TRBJ1-4, the V gene TRBV5-4; TRBD1 agrees at 8 bases. This CDR3 spans 15 amino acids. J gave up 7 bases and V 0 bases, and 5 bases lay outside the gene matches. Per germline, CDR1 SGHNT and CDR2 YYREEE (reference sequence). DNA for the CDR3: TGTGCCAGCAGCTTGGGGCCAGGGGGCAGTGAAAAACTGTTTTTT. Its translation is CASSLGPGGSEKLFF.

The rearrangement uses TRBV13 and TRBJ2-7, with 9 positions matching TRBD2. CDR1 is PRHDT, CDR2 FYEKMQ, per germline (reference sequence). The V gene end was trimmed by 5 bases and the J gene end by 4 bases; junction bases not matched to a gene: 12. The CDR3 runs to 16 residues. CDR3 sequence: CASSAAREGLPYEQYF. CDR3 DNA sequence: TGTGCCAGCAGCGCCGCGCGGGAGGGCCTCCCTTACGAGCAGTACTTC. The whole variable domain, filled in from reference TRBV13 and TRBJ2-7, reads AAGVIQSPRHLIKEKRETATLKCYPIPRHDTVYWYQQGPGQDPQFLISFYEKMQSDKGSIPDRFSAQQFSDYHSELNMSSLELGDSALYFCASSAAREGLPYEQYFGPGTRLTVT.

This clone was seen a few times. Germline is not matched at one junction end, which may reflect a read error. In DNA form, the CDR3 reads TGCGCCAGCAGCCAAGCTAGCGGGGGGTCCTACGAGCAGTACTTC. It encodes CASSQASGGSYEQYF. The rearrangement links TRBV7-9 to TRBJ2-7, with TRBD2 matching 11 bases. From germline, CDR1 is SEHNR and CDR2 FQNEAQ (reference sequence). The CDR3 spans 15 residues.

The V and J genes are TRBV27 and TRBJ1-1; 7 positions agree with TRBD1. V trimming: 4 bases; J trimming: 2 bases; junction bases outside the gene matches: 13. The CDR3 extends over 17 amino acids. In germline, CDR1 is MNHEY, CDR2 SMNVEV (reference sequence). This chain's CDR3 is CASSSYVWGTANTEAFF. In nucleotides, the CDR3 is TGTGCCAGCAGTTCCTACGTTTGGGGGACAGCTAACACTGAAGCTTTCTTT.

This clone was counted only a few times. The V call is TRBV6-5, the J call TRBJ2-7; possible D gene TRBD2, 6 bases. V was pared by 6 bases and J by 5 bases, with 17 bases between. There are 14 residues in the CDR3. The germline gives CDR1 MNHEY, CDR2 SVGAGI. The chain's CDR3 is CASRGWGDHHEQYF. CDR3 sequence (DNA): TGTGCCAGCAGGGGGTGGGGGGACCATCACGAGCAGTACTTC.

This clone was counted between two and nine times. CDR3 nucleotides: TGTGCCAGCAGCAACTTCGGGACAGGGGGCACCTACGAGCAGTACTTC. Amino acids: CASSNFGTGGTYEQYF. The chain recombines TRBV11-2 with TRBJ2-7; 12 bases are shared with TRBD1. The junction had 7 bases not matched to a gene; V was cut back by 5 bases and J by 2 bases. This CDR3 spans 16 amino acids. Germline V CDR1 and CDR2: SGHAT, FQNNGV.